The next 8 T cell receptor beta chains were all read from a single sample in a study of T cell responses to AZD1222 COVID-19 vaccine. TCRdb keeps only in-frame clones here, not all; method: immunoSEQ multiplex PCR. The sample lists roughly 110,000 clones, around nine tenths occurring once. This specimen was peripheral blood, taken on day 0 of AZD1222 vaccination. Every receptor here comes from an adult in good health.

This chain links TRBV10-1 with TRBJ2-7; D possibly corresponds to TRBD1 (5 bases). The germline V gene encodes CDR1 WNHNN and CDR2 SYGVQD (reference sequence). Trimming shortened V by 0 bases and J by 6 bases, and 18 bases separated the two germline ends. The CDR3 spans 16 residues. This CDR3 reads CASSESRSGSRCEQYF. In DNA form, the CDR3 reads TGCGCCAGCAGTGAGTCGCGGTCAGGGTCCCGTTGCGAGCAGTACTTC.

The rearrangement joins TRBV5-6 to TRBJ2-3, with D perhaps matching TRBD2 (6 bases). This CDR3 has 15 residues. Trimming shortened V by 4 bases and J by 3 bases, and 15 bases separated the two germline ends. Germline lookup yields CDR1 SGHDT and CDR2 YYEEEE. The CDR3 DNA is TGTGCCAGCAGCCCCGGGAGTACCCTGACAGATACGCAGTATTTT. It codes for CASSPGSTLTDTQYF.

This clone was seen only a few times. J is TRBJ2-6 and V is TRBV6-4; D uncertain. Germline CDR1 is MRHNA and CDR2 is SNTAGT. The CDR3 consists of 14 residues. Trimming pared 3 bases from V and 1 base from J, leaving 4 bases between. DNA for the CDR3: TGTGCCAGCAGTGATACATCTGGGGCCAACGTCCTGACTTTC. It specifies CASSDTSGANVLTF.

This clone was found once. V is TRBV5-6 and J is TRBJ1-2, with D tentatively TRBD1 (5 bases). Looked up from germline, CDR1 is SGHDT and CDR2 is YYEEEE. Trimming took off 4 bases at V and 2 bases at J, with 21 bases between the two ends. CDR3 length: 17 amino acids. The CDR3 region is CASSALGPLDKNYGYTF. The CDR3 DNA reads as TGTGCCAGCAGCGCACTCGGGCCCTTGGACAAAAACTATGGCTACACCTTC.

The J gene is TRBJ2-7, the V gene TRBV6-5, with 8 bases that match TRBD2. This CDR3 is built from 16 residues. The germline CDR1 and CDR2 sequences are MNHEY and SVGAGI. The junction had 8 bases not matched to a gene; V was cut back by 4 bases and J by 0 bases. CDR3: CASSSLSGGPSYEQYF. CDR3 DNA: TGTGCCAGCAGTTCCTTAAGCGGGGGCCCCTCCTACGAGCAGTACTTC.

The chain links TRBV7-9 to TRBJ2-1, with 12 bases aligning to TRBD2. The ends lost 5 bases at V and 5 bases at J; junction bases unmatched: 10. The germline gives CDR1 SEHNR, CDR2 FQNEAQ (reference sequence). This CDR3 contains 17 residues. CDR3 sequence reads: CASSPHLRTSGNNEQFF. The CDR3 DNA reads TGTGCCAGCAGCCCACACCTAAGGACTAGCGGGAACAATGAGCAGTTCTTC.

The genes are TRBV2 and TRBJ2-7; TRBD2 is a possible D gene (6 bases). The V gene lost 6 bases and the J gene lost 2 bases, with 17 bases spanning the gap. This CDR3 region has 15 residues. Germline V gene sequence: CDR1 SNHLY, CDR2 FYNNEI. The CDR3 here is CASRLGLSGPYEQYF. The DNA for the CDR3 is TGTGCCAGCAGGCTAGGACTAAGCGGGCCCTACGAGCAGTACTTC.

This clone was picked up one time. CDR3 in DNA: TGTGCCAGCGGGTCTTATGTTCGTAGCAATCAGCCCCAGCATTTT. Translating it yields CASGSYVRSNQPQHF. The J gene is TRBJ1-5, the V gene TRBV5-8; D gene ambiguous. The CDR3 is made up of 15 amino acids. Germline V gene lookup returns CDR1 SGHTS and CDR2 YDEGEE. V lost 7 bases to trimming and J lost 0 bases, with 14 bases between them.